The 13 T cell receptor beta chains given below trace back to one sample, sequenced in a study of technical replicates of blood from a handful of donors. Libraries were prepared by immunoSEQ multiplex PCR; TCRdb keeps only in-frame clonotypes and omits some of them. The repertoire has about 100,000 clones, roughly 95% of them found once; the top ten carry roughly 0.21%. Material: T cells isolated from PBMCs. All receptors derive from a human donor in good health.

The chain couples TRBV5-4 to TRBJ2-1; 11 nucleotides align to TRBD2. In germline, CDR1 is SGHNT, CDR2 YYREEE (reference sequence). The CDR3 length is 17 residues. Trimming at V came to 3 bases and at J to 12 bases, leaving 17 bases not matched to a gene. CDR3: CASSSPSGGTLVGRQFF. DNA for the CDR3: TGTGCCAGCAGCTCCCCTAGCGGGGGGACCCTCGTGGGCAGGCAGTTCTTC.

The V call is TRBV27, the J call TRBJ2-2; D unclear. The germline V and J ends were trimmed by 3 bases and 4 bases, with 9 bases remaining between them. This CDR3 contains 14 residues. The V gene's germline CDR1 is MNHEY and CDR2 SMNVEV (reference sequence). CDR3 sequence reads: CASSFGFITGELFF. CDR3 in DNA: TGTGCCAGCAGTTTCGGGTTTATCACCGGGGAGCTGTTTTTT.

The chain links TRBV7-2 to TRBJ1-2; D gene ambiguous. Looked up from germline, CDR1 is SGHTA and CDR2 is FQGNSA. V lost 5 bases and J lost 2, with 12 bases in between. This CDR3 is built from 14 residues. CDR3 in DNA: TGTGCCAGCAGCCCCCGGTCGTGGAACTATGGCTACACCTTC. Its protein is CASSPRSWNYGYTF.

V gene TRBV13 combines with J gene TRBJ2-3; D ambiguous. Germline assignment: CDR1 PRHDT and CDR2 FYEKMQ (reference sequence). V lost 2 bases, J lost 3 bases, and 6 bases lay in between. This CDR3 is built from 13 residues. CDR3 DNA: TGTGCCAGCAGCTTAAAGCGAACAGATACGCAGTATTTT. Amino acids: CASSLKRTDTQYF.

The chain recombines TRBV27 with TRBJ1-5, with D possibly being TRBD1 (5 bases). Trimming stripped 2 bases from V and 4 bases from J, with 12 bases between. This CDR3 is built from 15 residues. Germline V lookup: CDR1 MNHEY, CDR2 SMNVEV (reference sequence). CDR3 loop: CASSLGGDPNQPQHF. The CDR3 DNA follows: TGTGCCAGCAGTTTAGGCGGGGACCCAAATCAGCCCCAGCATTTT.

The chain combines TRBV27 with TRBJ2-7; 7 bases are a match to TRBD2. The V gene's germline CDR1 is MNHEY and CDR2 SMNVEV (reference sequence). The CDR3 totals 15 residues. Trimming removed 6 bases from V and 0 bases from J; junction bases left unmatched: 8. Written as DNA, the CDR3 is TGTGCCAGCAGGGCCGGGACTACCAGCTCCTACGAGCAGTACTTC. Its translation is CASRAGTTSSYEQYF.

The rearrangement uses TRBV5-1 and TRBJ1-1, with a possible D match to TRBD1 (5 bases). V lost 4 bases to trimming and J lost 7 bases, with 17 bases between them. The germline V gene has CDR1 SGHRS and CDR2 YFSETQ. The CDR3 sequence is 14 residues long. CDR3 DNA: TGCGCCAGCAGCACCCGTGGGGGGGTAAATGAAGCTTTCTTT. It encodes CASSTRGGVNEAFF.

The V gene is TRBV27, the J gene TRBJ2-1; D ambiguous. Per germline, CDR1 MNHEY and CDR2 SMNVEV (reference sequence). The CDR3 totals 11 residues. Trimming stripped 4 bases from V and 8 bases from J, with 6 bases between. The CDR3 nucleotides read TGTGCCAGCAGTTCCTTTCATGAGCAGTTCTTC. Protein: CASSSFHEQFF.

V usage is TRBV23-1 and J usage is TRBJ2-7, with D perhaps TRBD2 (6 bases). TRBV23-1 is an ORF for which the function is uncertain. This CDR3 has 16 amino acids. Trimming cost V 4 bases and J 5 bases, with 21 bases left between them. CDR3 region: CASSPRRRLGGDEQYF. The CDR3 DNA follows: TGCGCCAGCAGTCCCCGACGTCGTCTCGGCGGGGACGAGCAGTACTTC.

This rearrangement joins TRBV11-3 to TRBJ1-3, with 8 bases that match TRBD1. Germline loops: CDR1 SGHNT, CDR2 YENEEA. The junction had 13 bases not matched to a gene; V was cut back by 2 bases and J by 4 bases. The CDR3 has 18 amino acids. CDR3 in amino acids: CASSLFRGQDRLGNTIYF. Here the CDR3 DNA reads TGTGCCAGCAGCTTATTCAGGGGACAGGATCGTCTCGGAAACACCATATATTTT.

The chain uses TRBV11-2 and TRBJ2-7; 10 nucleotides align to TRBD2. The CDR3 consists of 14 residues. CDR1 is SGHAT, CDR2 FQNNGV, per germline. Trimming removed 7 bases from V and 4 bases from J; junction bases left unmatched: 7. CDR3 DNA sequence: TGTGCCAGCACCCCCAGCGGGGGGGCTTACGAGCAGTACTTC. Translation: CASTPSGGAYEQYF.

This clone was observed once. V is TRBV5-1 and J is TRBJ1-1; 7 bases are shared with TRBD1. Germline CDR1 reads SGHRS; CDR2 reads YFSETQ. CDR3 length: 18 amino acids. The junction had 12 bases not matched to a gene; V was cut back by 1 base and J by 0 bases. The CDR3 loop is CASSLRQGSSPLNTEAFF. The CDR3 DNA reads TGCGCCAGCAGCTTGCGACAGGGTTCAAGTCCTCTGAACACTGAAGCTTTCTTT.

The V and J genes are TRBV5-1 and TRBJ2-7, with TRBD2 as a possible D gene (6 bases). Germline V CDR1 and CDR2: SGHRS, YFSETQ. This CDR3 region has 15 residues. V lost 0 bases to trimming and J lost 6 bases, with 16 bases between them. The CDR3 sequence is CASSLAFHDGGEQYF. DNA for the CDR3: TGCGCCAGCAGCTTGGCTTTTCACGACGGGGGCGAGCAGTACTTC.